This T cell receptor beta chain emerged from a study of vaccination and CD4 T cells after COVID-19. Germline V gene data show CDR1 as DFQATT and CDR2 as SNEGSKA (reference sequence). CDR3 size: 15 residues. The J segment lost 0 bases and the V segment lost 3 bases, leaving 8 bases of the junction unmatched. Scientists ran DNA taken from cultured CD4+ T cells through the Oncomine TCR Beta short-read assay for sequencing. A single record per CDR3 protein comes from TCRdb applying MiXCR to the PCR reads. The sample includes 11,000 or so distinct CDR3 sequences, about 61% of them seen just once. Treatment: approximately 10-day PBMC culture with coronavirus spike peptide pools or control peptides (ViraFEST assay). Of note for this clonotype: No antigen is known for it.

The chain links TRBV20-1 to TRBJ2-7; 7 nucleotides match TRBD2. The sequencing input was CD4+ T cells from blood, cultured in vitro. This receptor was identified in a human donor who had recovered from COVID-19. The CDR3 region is CSARNLAGFSYEQYF. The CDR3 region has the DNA TGCAGTGCTAGGAATTTAGCGGGTTTCTCCTACGAGCAGTACTTC.